The clone carrying this T cell receptor (beta chain) was found many times. No antigen is known for it. V shed 3 bases, J shed 10 bases, and the junction held 8 bases outside the gene matches. This CDR3 spans 14 amino acids. Germline CDR1 reads SGHNT; CDR2 reads YENEEA. This sample was taken from a study of T cells in Graves' hyperthyroidism and ophthalmopathy. General study points: Among clonotypes expanded in thyroid above 0.001, most were also found in blood.

From RNA transcripts, TCR beta CDR3 regions were amplified. HTBI primers were used for first-round RT-PCR of the TCR CDR3. MiXCR, applied by TCRdb to the multiplex PCR reads, yields one record per CDR3 protein. This sample carries over 650,000 distinct CDR3 sequences, about 17% of them seen once, and the ten largest clones take around 7.7%. Sequencing input: blood. The J gene is TRBJ2-1, the V gene TRBV11-3, with 8 bases aligning to TRBD1. The sequence was collected from a man aged 18-30 years with Graves' hyperthyroidism. Here the CDR3 DNA reads TGTGCCAGCAGCTTCCAGACAGGGGAAGGCGAGCAGTTCTTC. Amino acids: CASSFQTGEGEQFF.